A single sample is the source of the 31 T cell receptor beta chains below, sequenced in a study of identical twins. From the 5' RACE reads, TCRdb called clonotypes with MiXCR, one entry per CDR3 protein. The sample has under 900,000 distinct CDR3 sequences; about 20% are singletons. The data were also submitted as part of a second study, on T cells expressing NK-cell markers.

Sequenced input: PBMCs. The receptors were sampled from a woman in her late teens or twenties in good health.

This clonotype was detected a few times. The J gene is TRBJ2-1, the V gene TRBV11-3, with 9 bases lining up with TRBD2. This CDR3 is 15 amino acids long. With 6 bases clipped from V and 3 bases from J, the junction kept 6 bases outside the gene matches. Germline V gene data show CDR1 as SGHNT and CDR2 as YENEEA. The CDR3 DNA reads as TGTGCCAGCAGTTCCGGCGGGGGGGGCTACAATGAGCAGTTCTTC. Protein sequence: CASSSGGGGYNEQFF.

This clonotype was observed a single time. The V call is TRBV6-1, the J call TRBJ2-7; no clear D. Trimming removed 7 bases from V and 1 base from J, with 14 bases in between. The CDR3 contains 14 residues. CDR1 is MNHNS, CDR2 SASEGT, per germline. This chain's CDR3 is CASTRSDQSYEQYF. The CDR3 DNA reads as TGTGCCAGCACTAGATCCGACCAATCCTACGAGCAGTACTTC.

This clonotype was observed a few times. The genes are TRBV9 and TRBJ2-3, with D unresolved. CDR1 and CDR2 from the germline V gene are SGDLS and YYNGEE. CDR3 length: 13 residues. V shed 3 bases and J shed 5 bases, with 10 bases lying between them. Here the CDR3 reads CASSASFRDTQYF. The CDR3 DNA follows: TGTGCCAGCAGCGCGTCTTTTCGAGATACGCAGTATTTT.

As DNA, the CDR3 is TGTGCCAGCAGTTTATCGATATTGCACCCGGGCACAGATACGCAGTATTTT. This translates into CASSLSILHPGTDTQYF. The gene calls are TRBV27 and TRBJ2-3, with D unresolved. Germline-derived CDR1 and CDR2 are MNHEY and SMNVEV (reference sequence). This CDR3 has 17 amino acids. V was pared by 0 bases and J by 1 base, with 14 bases between.

A few counts support this clonotype. This chain links TRBV5-1 with TRBJ2-3, with TRBD2 matching 10 bases. The germline V gene has CDR1 SGHRS and CDR2 YFSETQ. The V and J ends lost 5 bases and 6 bases, in that order; junction bases with no gene match: 9. This CDR3 contains 15 residues. As DNA, the CDR3 is TGCGCCAGCAGGTCTAGCGGGAGACGAGTGGATACGCAGTATTTT. Its protein product is CASRSSGRRVDTQYF.

The rearrangement links TRBV12-3 or TRBV12-4 to TRBJ2-5, with a weak D call TRBD2 (5 bases). The CDR3 spans 16 residues. V was cut by 1 base and J by 1 base, with 13 bases left in between. The CDR3 DNA reads TGTGCCAGCAGTTTAGTTTTCGGACTCCCCCAAGAGACCCAGTACTTC. Encoded protein: CASSLVFGLPQETQYF.

This clonotype was found a few times. The rearrangement links TRBV7-2 to TRBJ2-7; D ambiguous. Trimming took 1 base from V and 3 from J, leaving 13 bases between them. Per the germline V gene, CDR1 is SGHTA and CDR2 is FQGNSA. The CDR3 totals 15 residues. CDR3 coding DNA: TGTGCCAGCAGCTTAGTTTCGGCAGTACTCTACGAGCAGTACTTC. Translation gives CASSLVSAVLYEQYF.

The chain uses TRBV7-2 and TRBJ1-4; TRBD1 agrees at 9 bases. The ends lost 3 bases at V and 8 bases at J; junction bases unmatched: 4. Germline CDR1 is SGHTA and CDR2 is FQGNSA. The CDR3 is made up of 14 amino acids. The CDR3 protein is CASSFVGTGEKLFF. In nucleotides, the CDR3 is TGTGCCAGCAGCTTTGTAGGGACAGGGGAAAAACTGTTTTTT.

This clonotype has only a few counts. The V and J genes are TRBV7-2 and TRBJ2-2; no reliable D call. CDR3 length: 13 amino acids. Trimming stripped 3 bases from V and 7 bases from J, with 9 bases between. Germline V gene lookup returns CDR1 SGHTA and CDR2 FQGNSA. In nucleotides, the CDR3 is TGTGCCAGCAGCTTTCGGGTTAGCGGGGAGCTGTTTTTT. The encoded protein is CASSFRVSGELFF.

The chain couples TRBV5-1 to TRBJ2-2, with no clear D. V lost 2 bases and J 4 bases, leaving 9 bases between the germline ends. Germline CDR1 reads SGHRS; CDR2 reads YFSETQ. The CDR3 sequence is 14 residues long. CDR3 sequence reads: CASSLERITGELFF. The CDR3, as DNA: TGCGCCAGCAGCTTAGAGAGAATCACCGGGGAGCTGTTTTTT.

This clonotype was seen ten or more times. The chain carries TRBV24-1 and TRBJ2-3; the D call may be TRBD1 or TRBD2 (5 bases each). From germline, CDR1 is KGHDR and CDR2 SFDVKD. The V gene lost 2 bases and the J gene lost 0 bases, with 11 bases spanning the gap. The CDR3 has 16 residues. This CDR3 is CATSDSREKSTDTQYF. The CDR3 coding sequence is TGTGCCACCAGTGATTCCAGGGAGAAAAGCACAGATACGCAGTATTTT.

V and J are TRBV7-2 and TRBJ1-6; TRBD1 matches 8 bases. V was clipped by 5 bases and J by 7 bases; unmatched bases: 4. The CDR3 has 14 amino acids. Germline CDR1 SGHTA, CDR2 FQGNSA. The CDR3 region is CASSPDRANSPLHF. CDR3 nucleotide sequence: TGTGCCAGCAGCCCGGACAGGGCGAATTCACCCCTCCACTTT.

This chain connects TRBV5-1 to TRBJ2-1; D remains ambiguous. Trimming took off 2 bases at V and 3 bases at J, with 9 bases between the two ends. CDR1 and CDR2 from the germline V gene are SGHRS and YFSETQ. The CDR3 runs to 14 residues. The CDR3: CASSFGEVYNEQFF. CDR3 nucleotide sequence: TGCGCCAGCAGCTTCGGTGAGGTCTACAATGAGCAGTTCTTC.

This clonotype was observed at least ten times. This rearrangement joins TRBV20-1 to TRBJ2-7; a possible D gene is TRBD2 (6 bases). Between the trimmed V and J ends, which lost 5 bases and 5 bases, there was a span of 16 bases. Germline-derived CDR1 and CDR2 are DFQATT and SNEGSKA (reference sequence). This CDR3 spans 13 amino acids. The CDR3 loop is CSAATGSIHEQYF. Here the CDR3 DNA reads TGCAGTGCTGCAACCGGGAGCATCCACGAGCAGTACTTC.

This chain joins TRBV9 and TRBJ2-5; D gene ambiguous. Germline CDR1 reads SGDLS; CDR2 reads YYNGEE. The CDR3 is 15 residues long. The V and J ends lost 4 bases and 0 bases respectively, with 13 bases between them. As DNA, the CDR3 is TGTGCCAGCAGCTCGATAGATCGCTACCAAGAGACCCAGTACTTC. Its translation is CASSSIDRYQETQYF.

This chain connects TRBV4-1 to TRBJ2-4; D remains unclear. V gave up 1 base and J gave up 0 bases, with 7 bases separating them. This CDR3 is built from 15 residues. Germline V gives CDR1 MGHRA, CDR2 YSYEKL. CDR3 nucleotides: TGCGCCAGCAGCCAAGCTGGTATAGCCAAAAACATTCAGTACTTC. Its translation is CASSQAGIAKNIQYF.

The chain joins TRBV3-1 to TRBJ2-1; 8 bases map to TRBD1. The CDR3 length is 16 residues. V lost 0 bases, J lost 8 bases, and 9 bases stayed unmatched. Germline values: CDR1 LGHDT, CDR2 YNNKEL (reference sequence). CDR3 nucleotide sequence: TGTGCCAGCAGCCAAGAAGGGCAGGGGGCCATCTATGAGCAGTTCTTC. Encoded protein: CASSQEGQGAIYEQFF.

This clonotype was seen a few times. The chain carries TRBV5-1 and TRBJ2-6, with D uncertain. V lost 3 bases and J lost 2, with 12 bases in between. The length of the CDR3 is 16 residues. Germline CDR1 SGHRS, CDR2 YFSETQ. CDR3 DNA: TGCGCCAGCAGCTCGGAGCATATCGCTGGGGCCAACGTCCTGACTTTC. Translating it yields CASSSEHIAGANVLTF.

In regard to this clonotype: Relative to the germline gene, one junction end is altered; a read error may explain this. The V and J genes are TRBV7-7 and TRBJ2-1; tentative D call: TRBD1 (6 bases). The CDR3 length is 15 residues. Germline V gene data show CDR1 as SSHAT and CDR2 as FNYEAQ (reference sequence). CDR3 residues: CASSFGRGSNNEQFF. CDR3 in DNA: TGTGCTAGCAGCTTCGGCAGGGGCAGTAACAATGAGCAGTTCTTC.

This clonotype was detected only a few times. The chain has TRBV30 and TRBJ2-4; maybe TRBD1 (5 bases). Germline V gene sequence: CDR1 GTSNPN, CDR2 SVGIG (reference sequence). V was clipped by 1 base and J by 5 bases, with 18 bases between them. CDR3 length: 16 amino acids. CDR3 sequence: CAWSAVVFKGENIQYF. The CDR3 DNA is TGTGCCTGGAGTGCGGTAGTCTTCAAAGGGGAAAACATTCAGTACTTC.

The chain links TRBV5-1 to TRBJ2-1; TRBD2 aligns across 12 bases. Germline-derived CDR1 and CDR2 are SGHRS and YFSETQ. Trimming at V came to 4 bases and at J to 4 bases, leaving 6 bases not matched to a gene. The CDR3 covers 16 residues. The CDR3 sequence: CASSIGLAGPYNEQFF. The CDR3 nucleotides read TGCGCCAGCAGCATCGGACTAGCGGGGCCTTACAATGAGCAGTTCTTC.

V usage is TRBV5-1 and J usage is TRBJ2-2; tentatively, D is TRBD1 (5 bases). The V end was cut by 0 bases, the J end by 5 bases, with 8 bases between. The CDR3 extends over 14 amino acids. Germline V gene data show CDR1 as SGHRS and CDR2 as YFSETQ. This CDR3 is CASSLVQGTGELFF. The CDR3 DNA sequence: TGCGCCAGCAGCTTGGTTCAGGGAACCGGGGAGCTGTTTTTT.

This clonotype was seen a few times. The chain recombines TRBV20-1 with TRBJ1-6; 8 bases fit TRBD1. Germline V gene data show CDR1 as DFQATT and CDR2 as SNEGSKA (reference sequence). This CDR3 region has 14 residues. V lost 3 bases and J lost 7; bases outside the gene matches: 5. The CDR3 coding sequence is TGCAGTGCTAGTAGGCAGGGGGCAAATTCACCCCTCCACTTT. Its translation is CSASRQGANSPLHF.

Only a few counts were recorded for this clonotype. This chain joins TRBV20-1 and TRBJ2-3; 8 bases map to TRBD1. The V gene end was trimmed by 6 bases and the J gene end by 1 base; junction bases not matched to a gene: 9. Germline lookup yields CDR1 DFQATT and CDR2 SNEGSKA (reference sequence). The CDR3 loop spans 15 amino acids. In DNA form, the CDR3 reads TGCAGTGCCCATACAGGGGGACAACGCACAGATACGCAGTATTTT. Its translation: CSAHTGGQRTDTQYF.

J is TRBJ1-1 and V is TRBV5-1; D remains unclear. This CDR3 has 16 amino acids. The germline V gene encodes CDR1 SGHRS and CDR2 YFSETQ. V lost 0 bases to trimming and J lost 2 bases, with 14 bases between them. The CDR3 sequence: CASSLEFAAGNTEAFF. The CDR3 DNA is TGCGCCAGCAGCTTGGAGTTTGCGGCAGGCAACACTGAAGCTTTCTTT.

This clonotype turned up a few times. This chain links TRBV5-1 with TRBJ1-1; D may be TRBD1 (6 bases). Germline CDR1 reads SGHRS; CDR2 reads YFSETQ. Trimming took off 2 bases at V and 5 bases at J, with 16 bases between the two ends. The CDR3 spans 15 residues. The CDR3 nucleotides read TGCGCCAGCAGCTTTCGTACAGGGTTGGGTACTGAAGCTTTCTTT. It specifies CASSFRTGLGTEAFF. The full variable domain, its missing parts supplied by reference TRBV5-1 and TRBJ1-1, is KAGVTQTPRYLIKTRGQQVTLSCSPISGHRSVSWYQQTPGQGLQFLFEYFSETQRNKGNFPGRFSGRQFSNSRSEMNVSTLELGDSALYLCASSFRTGLGTEAFFGQGTRLTVV.

This clonotype appeared many times. This CDR3 reads CASSQDTDTQYF. Here the CDR3 DNA reads TGTGCCAGCAGCCAAGACACAGATACGCAGTATTTT. The rearrangement joins TRBV3-1 to TRBJ2-3; D is uncertain. The V end lost 0 bases, the J end lost 2 bases, and 0 bases lay between the germline ends. The CDR3 contains 12 residues. The germline CDR1 and CDR2 sequences are LGHDT and YNNKEL (reference sequence).

This clonotype has only a few counts. The rearrangement uses TRBV7-9 and TRBJ1-4, with D tentatively TRBD1 (5 bases). The V gene lost 3 bases and the J gene lost 5 bases, with 13 bases spanning the gap. The germline V gene has CDR1 SEHNR and CDR2 FQNEAQ (reference sequence). There are 15 residues in the CDR3. CDR3 nucleotide sequence: TGTGCCAGCAGCTTCCCGGGGACCAGAAATGAAAAACTGTTTTTT. Translation gives CASSFPGTRNEKLFF. The entire variable domain, with the rest obtained from reference TRBV7-9 and TRBJ1-4, is as follows: DTGVSQNPRHKITKRGQNVTFRCDPISEHNRLYWYRQTLGQGPEFLTYFQNEAQLEKSRLLSDRFSAERPKGSFSTLEIQRTEQGDSAMYLCASSFPGTRNEKLFFGSGTQLSVL.

The chain joins TRBV15 to TRBJ2-7; 7 nucleotides align to TRBD2. This CDR3 has 14 amino acids. Germline values: CDR1 LNHNV, CDR2 YYDKDF (reference sequence). Unmatched junction bases numbered 10, after V lost 6 bases and J lost 5 bases. For the CDR3, the DNA is TGTGCCACCAGTCCTACTAGCGTTTTCGACGAGCAGTACTTC. It yields the protein CATSPTSVFDEQYF.

The chain links TRBV10-3 to TRBJ2-3, with 8 bases lining up with TRBD2. The CDR3 runs 17 residues. Per the germline V gene, CDR1 is ENHRY and CDR2 is SYGVKD. The ends lost 4 bases at V and 5 bases at J; junction bases unmatched: 14. The CDR3 region is CAISAESAGLVVDTQYF. In nucleotides, the CDR3 is TGTGCCATCAGTGCTGAGTCGGCGGGACTAGTCGTAGATACGCAGTATTTT.

The chain couples TRBV5-6 to TRBJ1-6, with 7 bases matching TRBD1. The CDR3 sequence is 13 residues long. In germline, CDR1 is SGHDT, CDR2 YYEEEE. J gave up 10 bases and V 1 base, and 2 bases lay outside the gene matches. The CDR3 DNA is TGTGCCAGCAGCTTGACAGGGGAATCACCCCTCCACTTT. Amino acids: CASSLTGESPLHF.